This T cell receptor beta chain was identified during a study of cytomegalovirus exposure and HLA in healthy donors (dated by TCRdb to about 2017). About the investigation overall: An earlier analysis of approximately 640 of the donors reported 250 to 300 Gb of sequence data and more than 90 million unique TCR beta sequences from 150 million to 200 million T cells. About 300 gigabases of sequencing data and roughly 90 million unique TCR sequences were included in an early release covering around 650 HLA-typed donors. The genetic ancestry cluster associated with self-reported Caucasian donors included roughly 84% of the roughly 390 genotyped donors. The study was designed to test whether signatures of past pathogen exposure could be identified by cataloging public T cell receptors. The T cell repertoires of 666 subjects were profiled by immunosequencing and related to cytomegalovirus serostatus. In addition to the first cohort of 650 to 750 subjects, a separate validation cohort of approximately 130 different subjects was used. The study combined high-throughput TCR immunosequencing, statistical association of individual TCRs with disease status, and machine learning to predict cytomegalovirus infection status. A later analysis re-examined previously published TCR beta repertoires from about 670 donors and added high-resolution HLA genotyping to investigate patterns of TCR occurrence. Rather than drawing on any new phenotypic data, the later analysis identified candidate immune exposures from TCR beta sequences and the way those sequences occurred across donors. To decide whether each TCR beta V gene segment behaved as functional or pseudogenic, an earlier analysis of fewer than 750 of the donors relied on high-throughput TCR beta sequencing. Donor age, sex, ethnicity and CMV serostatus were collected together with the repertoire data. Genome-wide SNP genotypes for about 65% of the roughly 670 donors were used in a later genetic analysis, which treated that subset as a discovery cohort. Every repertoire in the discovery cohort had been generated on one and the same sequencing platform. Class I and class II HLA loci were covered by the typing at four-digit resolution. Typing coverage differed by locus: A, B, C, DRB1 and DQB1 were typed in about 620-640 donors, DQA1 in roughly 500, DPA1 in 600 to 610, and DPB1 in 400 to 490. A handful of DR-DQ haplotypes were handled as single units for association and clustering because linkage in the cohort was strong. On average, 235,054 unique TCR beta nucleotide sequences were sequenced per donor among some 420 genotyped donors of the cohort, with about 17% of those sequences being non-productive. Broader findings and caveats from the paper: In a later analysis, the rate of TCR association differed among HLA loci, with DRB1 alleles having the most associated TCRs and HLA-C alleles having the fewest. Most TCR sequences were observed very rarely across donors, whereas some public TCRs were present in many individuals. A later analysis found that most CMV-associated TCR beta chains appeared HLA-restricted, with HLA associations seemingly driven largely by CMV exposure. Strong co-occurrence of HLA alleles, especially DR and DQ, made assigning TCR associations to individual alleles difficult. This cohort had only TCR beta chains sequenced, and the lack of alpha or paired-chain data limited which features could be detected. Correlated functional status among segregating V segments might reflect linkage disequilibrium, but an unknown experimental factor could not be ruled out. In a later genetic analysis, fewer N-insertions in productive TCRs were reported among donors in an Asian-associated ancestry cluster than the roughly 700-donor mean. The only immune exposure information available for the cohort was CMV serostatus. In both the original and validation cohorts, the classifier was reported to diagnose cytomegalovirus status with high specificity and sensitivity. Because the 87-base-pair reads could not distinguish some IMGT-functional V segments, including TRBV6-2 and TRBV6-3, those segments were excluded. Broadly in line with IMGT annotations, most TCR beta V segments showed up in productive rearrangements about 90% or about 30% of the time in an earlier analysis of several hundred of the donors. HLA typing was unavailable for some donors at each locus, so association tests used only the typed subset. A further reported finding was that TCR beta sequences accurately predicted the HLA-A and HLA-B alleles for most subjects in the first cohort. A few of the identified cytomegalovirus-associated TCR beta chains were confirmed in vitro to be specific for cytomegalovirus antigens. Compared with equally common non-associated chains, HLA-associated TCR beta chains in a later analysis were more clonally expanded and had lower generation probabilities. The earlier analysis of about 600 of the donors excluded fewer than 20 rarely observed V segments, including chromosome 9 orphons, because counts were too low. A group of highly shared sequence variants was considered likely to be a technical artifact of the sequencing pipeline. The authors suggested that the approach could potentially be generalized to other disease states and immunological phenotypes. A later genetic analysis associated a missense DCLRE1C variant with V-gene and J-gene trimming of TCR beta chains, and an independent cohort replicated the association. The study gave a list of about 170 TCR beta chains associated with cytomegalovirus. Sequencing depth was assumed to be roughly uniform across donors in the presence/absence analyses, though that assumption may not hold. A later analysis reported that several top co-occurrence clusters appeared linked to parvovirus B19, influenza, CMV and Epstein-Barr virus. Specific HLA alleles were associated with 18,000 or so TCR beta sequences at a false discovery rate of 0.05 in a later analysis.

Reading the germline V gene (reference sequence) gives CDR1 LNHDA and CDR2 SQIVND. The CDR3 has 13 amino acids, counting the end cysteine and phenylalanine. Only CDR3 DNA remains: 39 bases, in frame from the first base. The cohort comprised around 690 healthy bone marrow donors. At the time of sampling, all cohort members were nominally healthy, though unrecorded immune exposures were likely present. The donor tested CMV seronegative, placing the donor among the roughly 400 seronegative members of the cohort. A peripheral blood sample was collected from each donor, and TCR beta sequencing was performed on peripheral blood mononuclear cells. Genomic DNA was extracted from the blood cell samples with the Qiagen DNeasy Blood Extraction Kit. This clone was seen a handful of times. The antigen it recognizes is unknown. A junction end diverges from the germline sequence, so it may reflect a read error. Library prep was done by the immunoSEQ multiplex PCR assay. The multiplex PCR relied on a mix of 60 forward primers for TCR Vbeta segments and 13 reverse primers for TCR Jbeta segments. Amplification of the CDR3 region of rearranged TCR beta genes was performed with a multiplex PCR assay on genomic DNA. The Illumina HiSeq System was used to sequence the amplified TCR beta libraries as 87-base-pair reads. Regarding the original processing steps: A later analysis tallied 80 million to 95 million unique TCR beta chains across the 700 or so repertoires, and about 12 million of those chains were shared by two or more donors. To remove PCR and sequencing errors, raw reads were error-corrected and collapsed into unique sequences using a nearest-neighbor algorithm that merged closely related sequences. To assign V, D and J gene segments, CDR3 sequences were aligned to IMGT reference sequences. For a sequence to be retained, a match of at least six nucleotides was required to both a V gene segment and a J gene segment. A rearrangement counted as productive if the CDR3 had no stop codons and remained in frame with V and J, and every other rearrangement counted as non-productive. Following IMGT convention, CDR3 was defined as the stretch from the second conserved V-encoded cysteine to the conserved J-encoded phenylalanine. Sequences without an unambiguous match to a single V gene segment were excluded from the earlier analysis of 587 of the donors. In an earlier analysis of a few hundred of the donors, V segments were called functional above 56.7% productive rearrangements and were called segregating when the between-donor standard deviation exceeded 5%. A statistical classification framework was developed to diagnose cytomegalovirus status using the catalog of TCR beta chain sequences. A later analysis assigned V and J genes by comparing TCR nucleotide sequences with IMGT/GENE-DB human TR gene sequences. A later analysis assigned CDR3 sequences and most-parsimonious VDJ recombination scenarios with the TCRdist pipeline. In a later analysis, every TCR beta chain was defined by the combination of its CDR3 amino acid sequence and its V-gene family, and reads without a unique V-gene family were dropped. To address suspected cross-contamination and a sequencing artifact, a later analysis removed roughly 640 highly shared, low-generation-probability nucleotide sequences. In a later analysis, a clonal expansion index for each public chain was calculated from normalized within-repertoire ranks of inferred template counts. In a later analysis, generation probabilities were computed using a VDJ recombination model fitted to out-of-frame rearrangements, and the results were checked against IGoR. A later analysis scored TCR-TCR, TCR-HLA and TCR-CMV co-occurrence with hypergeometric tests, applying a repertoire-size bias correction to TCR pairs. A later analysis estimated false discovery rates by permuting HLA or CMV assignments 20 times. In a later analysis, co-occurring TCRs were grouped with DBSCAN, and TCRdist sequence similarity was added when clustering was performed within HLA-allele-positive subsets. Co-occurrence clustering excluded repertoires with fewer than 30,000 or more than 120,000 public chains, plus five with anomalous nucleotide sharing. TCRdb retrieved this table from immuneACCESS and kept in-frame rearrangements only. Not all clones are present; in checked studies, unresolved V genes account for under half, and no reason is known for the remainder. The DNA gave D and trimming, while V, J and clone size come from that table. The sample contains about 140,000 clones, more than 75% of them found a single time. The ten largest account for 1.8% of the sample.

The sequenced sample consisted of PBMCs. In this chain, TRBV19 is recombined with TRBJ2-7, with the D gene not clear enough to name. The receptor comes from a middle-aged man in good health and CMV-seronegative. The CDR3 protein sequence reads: CASSIDNSYEQYF. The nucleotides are TGTGCCAGTAGCATAGACAACTCCTACGAGCAGTACTTC.